The rows below give T cell receptor beta chains drawn from one sample of a study of breast tumors, draining lymph nodes, adjacent tissues. TCRdb reprocessed the multiplex PCR reads via MiXCR and lists one record per CDR3 protein. The sample shows about 130,000 distinct CDR3 sequences, around 20% of them seen only once. Material: axillary lymph node tissue. These receptors were collected from a female donor with breast cancer. Some clones in this sample may be carry-over from other donors' samples. The CDR3 runs from the conserved cysteine through the conserved F or W. The D gene is left open where the match is weak. Only part of the rows carry a size: once, few, many, or a class if the clone is expanded.

J gene: TRBJ2-7
D gene: .
clone size: many
V gene: TRBV29-1
CDR3 DNA: TGCAGAGTTGGACTTAGAGGTCGGCTAACCCGACCTAGGGGGCAGTACTTC
CDR3 protein: CRVGLRGRLTRPRGQYF

J gene: TRBJ2-7
D gene: .
clone size: few
V gene: TRBV4-1
CDR3 DNA: TGCGTCAGCAGCCAAGAACCAGAAGGGTCCTACGAGCAGTACTTC
CDR3 protein: CVSSQEPEGSYEQYF

J gene: TRBJ2-1
D gene: .
clone size: many
V gene: TRBV29-1
CDR3 DNA: TGCAGCGCCGAGGCCAACAATGAGCAGTTCTTC
CDR3 protein: CSAEANNEQFF

J gene: TRBJ2-4
D gene: .
clone size: few
V gene: TRBV4-1
CDR3 DNA: TGCGCCAGCAGCCAAGAATCCACGGCCAAAAACATTCAGTACTTC
CDR3 protein: CASSQESTAKNIQYF

J gene: TRBJ2-4
D gene: TRBD1
clone size: .
V gene: TRBV5-1
CDR3 DNA: TGCGCCAGCACGGGACAGCCAGAAAACATTCAGTACTTC
CDR3 protein: CASTGQPENIQYF

J gene: TRBJ1-4
D gene: TRBD1
clone size: many
V gene: TRBV2
CDR3 DNA: TGTGCCAGCAGTGAGGACAGGGGGTACGAAAAACTGTTTTTT
CDR3 protein: CASSEDRGYEKLFF

J gene: TRBJ2-1
D gene: TRBD2
clone size: many
V gene: TRBV19
CDR3 DNA: TGTGCCAGTAGTATTACAGCGGGGAAGCAGTTCTTC
CDR3 protein: CASSITAGKQFF

J gene: TRBJ2-6
D gene: .
clone size: .
V gene: TRBV28
CDR3 DNA: TGTGCCAGCAGGGGGACTCGACACTCTGGGGCCAACGTCCTGACTTTC
CDR3 protein: CASRGTRHSGANVLTF

J gene: TRBJ1-1
D gene: .
clone size: .
V gene: TRBV2
CDR3 DNA: TGTGCCAGCAGTACCCCGGCAGGGCACATGAACACTGAAGCTTTCTTT
CDR3 protein: CASSTPAGHMNTEAFF

J gene: TRBJ1-2
D gene: TRBD1
clone size: many
V gene: TRBV18
CDR3 DNA: TGTGCCAGCAGCCCGGGACAGAACTATGGCTACACCTTC
CDR3 protein: CASSPGQNYGYTF

J gene: TRBJ1-6
D gene: .
clone size: many
V gene: TRBV28
CDR3 DNA: TGTGCCAGCAGAACAGGCTACTCCTATAATTCACCCCTCCACTTT
CDR3 protein: CASRTGYSYNSPLHF

J gene: TRBJ2-7
D gene: TRBD2
clone size: .
V gene: TRBV2
CDR3 DNA: TGTGCCAGCAGCGGGACTACCACCTACGAGCAGTACTTC
CDR3 protein: CASSGTTTYEQYF

J gene: TRBJ2-1
D gene: TRBD2
clone size: many
V gene: TRBV20-1
CDR3 DNA: TGCAGTGCTGGGACTAGCGGGAGTTACAATGAGCAGTTCTTC
CDR3 protein: CSAGTSGSYNEQFF

J gene: TRBJ2-3
D gene: .
clone size: .
V gene: TRBV5-4
CDR3 DNA: TGTGCCAACAGCTTGGCGAACCGGCAAGATACGCAGTATTTT
CDR3 protein: CANSLANRQDTQYF

J gene: TRBJ2-1
D gene: TRBD1
clone size: few
V gene: TRBV28
CDR3 DNA: TGTGCCAGCAGTACACTGGGACAGGGTTCCCTCAATGAGCAGTTCTTC
CDR3 protein: CASSTLGQGSLNEQFF

J gene: TRBJ2-1
D gene: TRBD2
clone size: many
V gene: TRBV4-1
CDR3 DNA: TGCGCCAGCAGCCAAGTTATAGCGGGAGTTTACAATGAGCAGTTCTTC
CDR3 protein: CASSQVIAGVYNEQFF

J gene: TRBJ2-1
D gene: .
clone size: many
V gene: TRBV20-1
CDR3 DNA: TGCAGTGCTAGTCCAGACGCTACCGATTCTGAGCAGTTCTTC
CDR3 protein: CSASPDATDSEQFF

J gene: TRBJ2-3
D gene: .
clone size: few
V gene: TRBV28
CDR3 DNA: TGTGCCAGCAGTCTACAGGCTGATACGCAGTATTTT
CDR3 protein: CASSLQADTQYF

J gene: TRBJ2-5
D gene: .
clone size: once
V gene: TRBV11-1
CDR3 DNA: TGTGCCAGCAGCTTGGGGACACTTCAAGAGACCCAGCACTTC
CDR3 protein: CASSLGTLQETQHF

J gene: TRBJ2-1
D gene: TRBD2
clone size: many
V gene: TRBV7-7
CDR3 DNA: TGTGCTAGCAGCCCTAACCCCCCGGGACTAGTCGTGGATGAGCAGTTCTTC
CDR3 protein: CASSPNPPGLVVDEQFF

J gene: TRBJ1-6
D gene: TRBD1
clone size: many
V gene: TRBV6-1
CDR3 DNA: TGTGCCAGCAGTGGACCCAGGACAGGGGGCTATTCACCCCTCCACTTT
CDR3 protein: CASSGPRTGGYSPLHF

J gene: TRBJ1-2
D gene: .
clone size: many
V gene: TRBV24-1
CDR3 DNA: TGTGCCACCAGTGAGGGAGGGTACCGGGATAGCGCGAACTATGGCTACACCTTC
CDR3 protein: CATSEGGYRDSANYGYTF

J gene: TRBJ1-5
D gene: TRBD1
clone size: .
V gene: TRBV10-2
CDR3 DNA: TGCGCCAGCAGTGAGTTTGCGGGAGGGGGCACAGATACGCAGCATTTT
CDR3 protein: CASSEFAGGGTDTQHF

J gene: TRBJ2-1
D gene: .
clone size: many
V gene: TRBV7-9
CDR3 DNA: TGTGCCAGCACCCAGGGGGCCGCGGGAGGTAATGAGCAGTTCTTC
CDR3 protein: CASTQGAAGGNEQFF

J gene: TRBJ2-5
D gene: .
clone size: many
V gene: TRBV11-2
CDR3 DNA: TGTGCCAGCAGCTCCGCGGACAGAAACGCGAAGACCCAGTACTTC
CDR3 protein: CASSSADRNAKTQYF

J gene: TRBJ2-1
D gene: .
clone size: .
V gene: TRBV2
CDR3 DNA: TGTGCCAGCAAGGCTTTAAGCGACTCGGGGCAGTTCTTC
CDR3 protein: CASKALSDSGQFF

J gene: TRBJ2-2
D gene: .
clone size: few
V gene: TRBV6-1
CDR3 DNA: TGTGCCAGCAGTGAAGCCGGGGACACCGGGGAGCTGTTTTTT
CDR3 protein: CASSEAGDTGELFF